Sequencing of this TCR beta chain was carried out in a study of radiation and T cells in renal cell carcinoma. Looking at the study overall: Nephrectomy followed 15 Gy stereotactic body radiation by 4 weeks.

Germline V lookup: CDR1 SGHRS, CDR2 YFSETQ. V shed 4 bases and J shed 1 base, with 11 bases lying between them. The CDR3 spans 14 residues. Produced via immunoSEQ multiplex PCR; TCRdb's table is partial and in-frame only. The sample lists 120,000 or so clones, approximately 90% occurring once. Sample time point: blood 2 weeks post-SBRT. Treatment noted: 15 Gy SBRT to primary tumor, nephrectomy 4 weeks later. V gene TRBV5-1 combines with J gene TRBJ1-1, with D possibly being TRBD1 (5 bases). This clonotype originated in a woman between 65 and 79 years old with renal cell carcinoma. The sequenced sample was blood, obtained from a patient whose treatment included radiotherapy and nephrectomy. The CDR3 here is CASSAGLPNTEAFF. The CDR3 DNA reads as TGCGCCAGCAGCGCGGGACTCCCGAACACTGAAGCTTTCTTT.